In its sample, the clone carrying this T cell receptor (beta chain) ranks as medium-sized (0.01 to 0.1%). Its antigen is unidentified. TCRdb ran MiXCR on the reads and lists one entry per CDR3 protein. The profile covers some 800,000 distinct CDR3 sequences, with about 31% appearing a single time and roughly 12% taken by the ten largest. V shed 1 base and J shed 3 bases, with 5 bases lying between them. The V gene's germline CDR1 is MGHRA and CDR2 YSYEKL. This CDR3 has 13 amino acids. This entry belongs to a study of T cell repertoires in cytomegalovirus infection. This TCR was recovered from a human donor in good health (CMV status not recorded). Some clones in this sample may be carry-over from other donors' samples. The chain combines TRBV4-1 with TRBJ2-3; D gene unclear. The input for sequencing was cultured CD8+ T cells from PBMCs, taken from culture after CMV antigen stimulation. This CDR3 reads CASSQVGTDTQYF. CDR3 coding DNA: TGCGCCAGCAGCCAAGTTGGGACAGATACGCAGTATTTT.